What follows describes a single T cell receptor beta chain. The antigen remains undetermined. CDR1 and CDR2 from the germline V gene are SGDLS and YYNGEE. The CDR3 totals 15 residues. V was pared by 1 base and J by 4 bases, with 11 bases between. 13 Jbeta primers and 60 Vbeta primers were used for the PCR. Repertoires were generated with immunoSEQ multiplex PCR, while TCRdb's copy carries only in-frame clones and drops some. The sample includes over 95,000 clones, about 76% of them seen just once. The sample is drawn from a study of cytomegalovirus exposure and HLA in healthy donors. Whole-study findings and limits: Only CMV serostatus was available as immune exposure information. Indistinguishable V segments such as TRBV6-2 and TRBV6-3 were excluded. The study carried out a later analysis of TCR beta sequences. It associated around 17,000 of them with specific HLA alleles at a false discovery rate of 0.05. Sequencing had likely introduced a cluster of highly shared sequence variants as an artifact.

The TCR comes from a woman aged 40 to 50 in good health and CMV-seropositive. Material for sequencing was PBMCs. This chain joins TRBV9 and TRBJ2-2; perhaps TRBD2 as D (6 bases). In DNA, the CDR3 is TGTGCCAGCAGCGTACTGCAGGGAGGCACCGGGGAGCTGTTTTTT. Protein sequence: CASSVLQGGTGELFF.